Listed below are T cell receptor beta chains from one sample, sequenced in a study of T cells in Graves' hyperthyroidism and ophthalmopathy. Each CDR3 protein gets one entry after TCRdb re-called the multiplex PCR reads with MiXCR. Found here are roughly 720,000 distinct CDR3 sequences, roughly 17% of them singletons; the top ten hold about 14%. Sequenced sample: blood. The source is a man aged 50 to 59 with Graves' hyperthyroidism. The conserved cysteine and the conserved F or W are not part of the CDR3 here. The order of the fields is J gene, V gene, CDR3 length, CDR3 protein.

TRBJ2-1 TRBV4-2 11 ASSQDGLNEQF
TRBJ1-2 TRBV28 13 ASSLPMVGARGYT
TRBJ2-1 TRBV2 12 ASSGQGVYNEQF
TRBJ2-2 TRBV5-1 9 ATYLGGELF
TRBJ1-1 TRBV6-2/TRBV6-3 10 ASRTPGTEAF
TRBJ2-5 TRBV6-1 12 AVSGTATQETQY
TRBJ2-2 TRBV28 14 ASSPGLAGVHGELF
TRBJ1-4 TRBV7-2 14 ASSKTGWGTNEKLF
TRBJ1-2 TRBV19 10 ASTTGWLGYT
TRBJ2-1 TRBV29-1 14 SVKIPTLEVDYEQF
TRBJ1-1 TRBV2 13 ASRQQGGTGTEAF
TRBJ2-3 TRBV12-3/TRBV12-4 12 ASSATSVTDTQY
TRBJ1-2 TRBV29-1 15 SVQELGGLGSAEGYT
TRBJ2-3 TRBV5-1 11 ASSRTGEDTQY
TRBJ1-2 TRBV20-1 13 SASPLDREGYGYT
TRBJ2-1 TRBV3-1 14 ASSQDGGTGGNEQF
TRBJ2-7 TRBV9 12 ASNRRDSQDEQY
TRBJ2-3 TRBV29-1 15 SDRGLALGASTDTQY
TRBJ1-2 TRBV24-1 12 ATSDLGAQGGYT
TRBJ2-7 TRBV7-2 11 ASLNWESYEQY
TRBJ2-3 TRBV28 16 ASSLSNWEYELTDTQY
TRBJ1-4 TRBV30 12 AWTPGRGYEKLF
TRBJ1-4 TRBV25-1 18 ASSGLKGERTGDRGEKLF
TRBJ2-3 TRBV20-1 14 SAPDFGTGYADTQY
TRBJ2-1 TRBV20-1 12 SAPRGRSYNEQF
TRBJ2-7 TRBV27 12 ASRVMTSTSEQY
TRBJ2-3 TRBV20-1 12 SARGGRSTDTQY
TRBJ1-3 TRBV6-5 15 ASSYFAGAHSGNTIY
TRBJ1-1 TRBV2 11 ACTGTRNTEAF
TRBJ1-1 TRBV5-1 13 ASSLGTAGWTEAF
TRBJ2-7 TRBV5-1 11 ASSLEGPGEQY
TRBJ2-7 TRBV28 14 ASSSGQISPYVQQY
TRBJ1-2 TRBV2 12 ASSSPATAYGYT
TRBJ1-6 TRBV27 13 ASSLSGQGGSPLH
TRBJ2-7 TRBV7-3 12 ASSSDGDTYEQY
TRBJ1-1 TRBV6-1 13 ASSPHFNANTEAF
TRBJ1-1 TRBV29-1 12 SVEEGTENTEAF
TRBJ1-5 TRBV11-1 11 ASSLGLGQPQH
TRBJ2-7 TRBV11-2 13 ASSLSSGSFGEQY
TRBJ1-1 TRBV5-1 10 ASRQMNTEAF
TRBJ2-5 TRBV20-1 12 SPTTQGDQETQY
TRBJ2-1 TRBV20-1 13 SARDLAGEYNEQF
TRBJ2-7 TRBV14 12 ASSQDFRDHEQY
TRBJ1-5 TRBV7-2 12 ASSLVISNQPQH
TRBJ1-5 TRBV3-1 12 ASSPGPTNQPQH
TRBJ1-5 TRBV24-1 12 STSGSISNQPQH
TRBJ2-3 TRBV28 11 ASGLGGADTQY
TRBJ2-1 TRBV3-1 13 ASSQDWSGSYEQF
TRBJ2-7 TRBV6-2/TRBV6-3 13 ASQVRDGSSYEQY
TRBJ1-4 TRBV2 11 ASSGQGVEKLF
TRBJ2-1 TRBV12-3/TRBV12-4 16 ASRPPGRLTVSYNEQF
TRBJ1-5 TRBV6-1 14 ASSEWAGNGNQPQH
TRBJ1-2 TRBV12-3/TRBV12-4 13 ASSDTGTDFYGYT
TRBJ1-2 TRBV19 14 ASSSTPGTSDGGYT
TRBJ1-2 TRBV28 10 ASTGDGYGYT
TRBJ2-7 TRBV5-1 14 ASRTQPSGSVYEQY
TRBJ1-6 TRBV7-9 11 ASSLDVNSPLH
TRBJ2-1 TRBV18 15 ASSPPSLDTAYNEQF
TRBJ2-7 TRBV24-1 14 ATSDRSGMGPYEQY